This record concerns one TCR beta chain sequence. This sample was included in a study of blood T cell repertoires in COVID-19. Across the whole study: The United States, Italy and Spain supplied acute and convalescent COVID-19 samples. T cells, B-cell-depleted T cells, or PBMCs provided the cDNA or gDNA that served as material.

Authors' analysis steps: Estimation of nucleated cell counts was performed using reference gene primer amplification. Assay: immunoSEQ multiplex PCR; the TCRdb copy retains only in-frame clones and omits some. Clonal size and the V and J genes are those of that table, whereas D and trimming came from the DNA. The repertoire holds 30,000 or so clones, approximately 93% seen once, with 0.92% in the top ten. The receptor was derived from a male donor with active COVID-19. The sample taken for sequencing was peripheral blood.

CDR3: CASSILAGVNNEQFF. The DNA of the CDR3 is TGTGCCAGTAGTATTCTAGCGGGGGTAAACAATGAGCAGTTCTTC. This chain joins TRBV19 and TRBJ2-1; 10 nucleotides match TRBD2. J lost 5 bases, V lost 3 bases, and 4 bases had no gene match. Germline lookup yields CDR1 LNHDA and CDR2 SQIVND (reference sequence). The CDR3 has 15 residues.